This TCR beta chain was obtained from a study of cytomegalovirus exposure and HLA in healthy donors. The PCR contained 60 Vbeta and 13 Jbeta primers. The protocol was immunoSEQ multiplex PCR, while the TCRdb copy is restricted to in-frame clones and leaves out a portion. Here the sample spans approximately 110,000 clones, around 77% being singletons. Germline V CDR1 and CDR2: SNHLY, FYNNEI. With 5 bases removed from V and 3 bases from J, the gap between germline ends came to 14 bases. This CDR3 has 15 amino acids. The sequence was collected from a human donor in good health. This rearrangement joins TRBV2 to TRBJ1-5; the D gene is possibly TRBD1 (6 bases). Specimen: PBMCs. The CDR3 bases are TGTGCCAGCAGTCTCTACAGGGTGGACAATCAGCCCCAGCATTTT. It codes for CASSLYRVDNQPQHF.